These T cell receptor beta chains were read from a single sample in a study of cytomegalovirus exposure and HLA in healthy donors. TCRdb's table, derived via immunoSEQ multiplex PCR, lists solely in-frame clones and lacks some. The sample shows some 20,000 clones, about 70% of them seen only once. The sequenced sample consisted of PBMCs. Receptor source: a man aged 18 to 29 in good health and CMV-seronegative. CDR3s include the opening cysteine and the closing phenylalanine or tryptophan. D genes are given only for firm matches. Not every row has a clone size; where given, it reads once, few, many or a size class.

d_call: -; v_call: TRBV5-1; clone_size: -; j_call: TRBJ1-2; cdr3_aa: CASSIMDSAQSYGYTF; cdr3_nt: TGCGCCAGCAGCATAATGGACAGCGCCCAATCCTATGGCTACACCTTC
d_call: -; v_call: TRBV19; clone_size: -; j_call: TRBJ2-1; cdr3_aa: CASSIAVGSEQFF; cdr3_nt: TGTGCCAGTAGTATAGCGGTCGGGAGTGAGCAGTTCTTC
d_call: -; v_call: TRBV5-1; clone_size: -; j_call: TRBJ1-1; cdr3_aa: CASSLHVGGTEAFF; cdr3_nt: TGCGCCAGCAGCTTGCATGTAGGGGGCACTGAAGCTTTCTTT
d_call: -; v_call: TRBV30; clone_size: few; j_call: TRBJ2-7; cdr3_aa: CAWSVQSYEQYF; cdr3_nt: TGTGCCTGGAGTGTACAGTCCTACGAGCAGTACTTC
d_call: TRBD1; v_call: TRBV29-1; clone_size: once; j_call: TRBJ2-7; cdr3_aa: CSVRNDRDPYEQYF; cdr3_nt: TGCAGCGTGAGAAATGACAGGGACCCCTACGAGCAGTACTTC
d_call: TRBD1; v_call: TRBV2; clone_size: -; j_call: TRBJ2-6; cdr3_aa: CASSSPTAGTGLSRRANVLTF; cdr3_nt: TGTGCCAGCAGTTCCCCTACCGCCGGGACAGGGTTAAGTCGAAGGGCCAACGTCCTGACTTTC
d_call: -; v_call: TRBV15; clone_size: -; j_call: TRBJ1-1; cdr3_aa: CATSSKLMNTEAFF; cdr3_nt: TGTGCCACCAGCAGTAAGCTTATGAACACTGAAGCTTTCTTT
d_call: TRBD1; v_call: TRBV7-9; clone_size: -; j_call: TRBJ1-5; cdr3_aa: CSSRQGNQPQHF; cdr3_nt: TGTTCCAGTCGACAGGGGAATCAGCCCCAGCATTTT
d_call: -; v_call: TRBV6-1; clone_size: few; j_call: TRBJ1-1; cdr3_aa: CASTPEVYMTEAFF; cdr3_nt: TGTGCCAGCACGCCGGAGGTCTACATGACTGAAGCTTTCTTT
d_call: -; v_call: TRBV29-1; clone_size: once; j_call: TRBJ2-7; cdr3_aa: CSVTPDSSYEQYF; cdr3_nt: TGCAGCGTGACCCCGGACAGCTCCTACGAGCAGTACTTC
d_call: TRBD1; v_call: TRBV30; clone_size: -; j_call: TRBJ1-5; cdr3_aa: CAWSGDRGSNQPQHF; cdr3_nt: TGTGCCTGGAGTGGAGACAGGGGTAGCAATCAGCCCCAGCATTTT
d_call: -; v_call: TRBV30; clone_size: -; j_call: TRBJ1-5; cdr3_aa: CAWRDQNNQPQHF; cdr3_nt: TGTGCCTGGAGAGATCAGAATAATCAGCCCCAGCATTTT
d_call: -; v_call: TRBV7-9; clone_size: once; j_call: TRBJ1-2; cdr3_aa: CASSFDGSNYGYTF; cdr3_nt: TGTGCCAGCAGCTTTGATGGGAGTAACTATGGCTACACCTTC
d_call: TRBD1; v_call: TRBV6-5; clone_size: -; j_call: TRBJ2-7; cdr3_aa: CASKSAGGGEQYF; cdr3_nt: TGTGCCAGCAAATCGGCAGGGGGCGGGGAGCAGTACTTC
d_call: -; v_call: TRBV13; clone_size: -; j_call: TRBJ1-1; cdr3_aa: CASSKQVVGTEAFF; cdr3_nt: TGTGCCAGCAGCAAACAGGTCGTGGGCACTGAAGCTTTCTTT
d_call: -; v_call: TRBV6-5; clone_size: -; j_call: TRBJ1-3; cdr3_aa: CASQDTLNGNTIYF; cdr3_nt: TGTGCCAGCCAAGACACGCTCAATGGAAACACCATATATTTT
d_call: -; v_call: TRBV30; clone_size: -; j_call: TRBJ2-4; cdr3_aa: CAWSDNQPGGIYIQYF; cdr3_nt: TGTGCCTGGAGCGACAACCAGCCGGGGGGCATATACATTCAGTACTTC
d_call: TRBD1; v_call: TRBV6-5; clone_size: -; j_call: TRBJ2-1; cdr3_aa: CASSLDRGPNEQFF; cdr3_nt: TGTGCCAGCAGCCTGGACAGGGGGCCCAATGAGCAGTTCTTC
d_call: TRBD1; v_call: TRBV30; clone_size: -; j_call: TRBJ1-2; cdr3_aa: CAWSRGHYGYTF; cdr3_nt: TGTGCCTGGAGTAGGGGGCACTATGGCTACACCTTC
d_call: -; v_call: TRBV5-1; clone_size: -; j_call: TRBJ2-6; cdr3_aa: CASSLSTGANVLTF; cdr3_nt: TGCGCCAGCAGCTTGTCTACTGGGGCCAACGTCCTGACTTTC
d_call: TRBD1; v_call: TRBV6-5; clone_size: -; j_call: TRBJ1-2; cdr3_aa: CASRGQGPNYGYTF; cdr3_nt: TGTGCCAGCAGGGGACAGGGACCTAACTATGGCTACACCTTC
d_call: -; v_call: TRBV30; clone_size: -; j_call: TRBJ2-2; cdr3_aa: CAWSVRDTGELFF; cdr3_nt: TGTGCCTGGAGTGTACGGGACACCGGGGAGCTGTTTTTT
d_call: TRBD1; v_call: TRBV30; clone_size: -; j_call: TRBJ1-5; cdr3_aa: CAWSPLRGFQPQHF; cdr3_nt: TGTGCCTGGAGTCCTCTCAGGGGGTTCCAGCCCCAGCATTTT
d_call: -; v_call: TRBV15; clone_size: once; j_call: TRBJ1-5; cdr3_aa: CATSREKRGNQPQHF; cdr3_nt: TGTGCCACCAGCAGGGAAAAACGGGGAAATCAGCCCCAGCATTTT
d_call: -; v_call: TRBV21-1; clone_size: -; j_call: TRBJ1-5; cdr3_aa: CAWRDGDSTRNQPQHF; cdr3_nt: TGTGCCTGGCGAGACGGGGACTCAACACGGAATCAGCCCCAGCATTTT
d_call: TRBD1; v_call: TRBV4-2; clone_size: -; j_call: TRBJ1-4; cdr3_aa: CASSQTPGTEVEKLFF; cdr3_nt: TGTGCCAGCAGCCAAACACCCGGGACAGAGGTTGAAAAACTGTTTTTT
d_call: -; v_call: TRBV16; clone_size: few; j_call: TRBJ2-7; cdr3_aa: CASSHQGYEQYF; cdr3_nt: TGTGCCAGCAGCCATCAGGGCTACGAGCAGTACTTC
d_call: -; v_call: TRBV11-2; clone_size: -; j_call: TRBJ1-1; cdr3_aa: CASSLGDSTEAFF; cdr3_nt: TGTGCCAGCAGCTTAGGTGACAGCACTGAAGCTTTCTTT
d_call: -; v_call: TRBV30; clone_size: few; j_call: TRBJ1-2; cdr3_aa: CAWSSGNYGYTF; cdr3_nt: TGTGCCTGGAGTTCGGGGAACTATGGCTACACCTTC
d_call: -; v_call: TRBV5-1; clone_size: -; j_call: TRBJ2-1; cdr3_aa: CASSSRDIWSEQFF; cdr3_nt: TGCGCCAGCAGTTCCCGGGACATTTGGTCTGAGCAGTTCTTC
d_call: TRBD1; v_call: TRBV18; clone_size: -; j_call: TRBJ1-5; cdr3_aa: CASSDRDRGSDRPQHF; cdr3_nt: TGTGCCAGCTCAGACCGGGACAGGGGGTCTGACAGGCCCCAGCATTTT
d_call: -; v_call: TRBV6-6; clone_size: few; j_call: TRBJ1-2; cdr3_aa: CASSLTESDGYTF; cdr3_nt: TGTGCCAGCAGCTTGACAGAATCGGACGGCTACACCTTC
d_call: TRBD2; v_call: TRBV25-1; clone_size: -; j_call: TRBJ2-3; cdr3_aa: CASIEGGGDTQYF; cdr3_nt: TGTGCCAGCATAGAAGGCGGGGGAGATACGCAGTATTTT
d_call: TRBD1; v_call: TRBV30; clone_size: once; j_call: TRBJ1-2; cdr3_aa: CAWSPPWDSKNYGYTF; cdr3_nt: TGTGCCTGGAGTCCCCCTTGGGACAGCAAGAACTATGGCTACACCTTC
d_call: -; v_call: TRBV29-1; clone_size: -; j_call: TRBJ2-1; cdr3_aa: CSVRHSMRQFF; cdr3_nt: TGCAGCGTGCGGCATTCAATGAGGCAGTTCTTC
d_call: -; v_call: TRBV5-1; clone_size: -; j_call: TRBJ1-5; cdr3_aa: CASSLDRNQPQHF; cdr3_nt: TGCGCCAGCAGCTTGGACAGAAATCAGCCCCAGCATTTT
d_call: -; v_call: TRBV30; clone_size: -; j_call: TRBJ1-4; cdr3_aa: CAWSQWRGDGEKLFF; cdr3_nt: TGTGCCTGGAGTCAGTGGAGGGGCGACGGTGAAAAACTGTTTTTT
d_call: -; v_call: TRBV6-5; clone_size: -; j_call: TRBJ1-1; cdr3_aa: CASRLTGGTEAFF; cdr3_nt: TGTGCCAGCAGACTGACCGGAGGCACTGAAGCTTTCTTT
d_call: -; v_call: TRBV5-4; clone_size: -; j_call: TRBJ1-4; cdr3_aa: CASSLGRVTTNEKLFF; cdr3_nt: TGTGCCAGCAGCTTGGGGAGGGTTACAACTAATGAAAAACTGTTTTTT
d_call: TRBD2; v_call: TRBV5-1; clone_size: few; j_call: TRBJ2-1; cdr3_aa: CASTAGGTENEQFF; cdr3_nt: TGCGCCAGCACCGCGGGAGGGACAGAGAATGAGCAGTTCTTC
d_call: -; v_call: TRBV4-1; clone_size: once; j_call: TRBJ1-4; cdr3_aa: CASSQFGERANEKLFF; cdr3_nt: TGCGCCAGCAGCCAATTCGGTGAACGGGCTAATGAAAAACTGTTTTTT
d_call: -; v_call: TRBV6-5; clone_size: -; j_call: TRBJ2-3; cdr3_aa: CASRIGGGTTDTQYF; cdr3_nt: TGTGCCAGCAGAATCGGAGGAGGAACGACAGATACGCAGTATTTT
d_call: TRBD1; v_call: TRBV10-3; clone_size: few; j_call: TRBJ2-7; cdr3_aa: CATQPGQGTYEQYF; cdr3_nt: TGTGCCACCCAACCGGGACAGGGTACCTACGAGCAGTACTTC
d_call: TRBD2; v_call: TRBV30; clone_size: -; j_call: TRBJ2-4; cdr3_aa: CAWSFGGGILAKNIQYF; cdr3_nt: TGTGCCTGGAGTTTTGGGGGGGGTATACTAGCCAAAAACATTCAGTACTTC
d_call: TRBD1; v_call: TRBV25-1; clone_size: -; j_call: TRBJ2-3; cdr3_aa: CASRGTGVDTQYF; cdr3_nt: TGTGCCAGCAGAGGGACAGGGGTAGATACGCAGTATTTT
d_call: TRBD2; v_call: TRBV7-6; clone_size: -; j_call: TRBJ2-1; cdr3_aa: CASSVLAGESNEQFF; cdr3_nt: TGTGCCAGCAGCGTACTAGCGGGGGAGTCCAATGAGCAGTTCTTC
d_call: -; v_call: TRBV29-1; clone_size: -; j_call: TRBJ2-7; cdr3_aa: CSVEPTGFGEQYF; cdr3_nt: TGCAGCGTTGAACCCACAGGTTTCGGAGAGCAGTACTTC
d_call: TRBD1; v_call: TRBV30; clone_size: -; j_call: TRBJ1-2; cdr3_aa: CAWNLGTGQDGYTF; cdr3_nt: TGTGCCTGGAACCTCGGGACAGGCCAAGATGGCTACACCTTC
d_call: TRBD1; v_call: TRBV6-6; clone_size: -; j_call: TRBJ1-1; cdr3_aa: CASRQGEGEAFF; cdr3_nt: TGTGCCAGTCGACAGGGGGAAGGTGAAGCTTTCTTT
d_call: TRBD1; v_call: TRBV7-2; clone_size: -; j_call: TRBJ2-7; cdr3_aa: CASSSPGQRSYEQYF; cdr3_nt: TGTGCCAGCAGCTCACCGGGACAGCGCTCTTACGAGCAGTACTTC
d_call: TRBD1; v_call: TRBV5-4; clone_size: -; j_call: TRBJ2-1; cdr3_aa: CASSRQGYDEQFF; cdr3_nt: TGTGCCAGCAGCAGACAGGGGTACGATGAGCAGTTCTTC
d_call: TRBD1; v_call: TRBV6-1; clone_size: -; j_call: TRBJ1-5; cdr3_aa: CASSGPERDRARQPQHF; cdr3_nt: TGTGCCAGCAGTGGACCGGAACGGGACAGAGCTAGGCAGCCCCAGCATTTT
d_call: -; v_call: TRBV6-5; clone_size: -; j_call: TRBJ2-4; cdr3_aa: CASSRQGGSKNIQYF; cdr3_nt: TGTGCCAGCAGTCGACAGGGAGGAAGCAAAAACATTCAGTACTTC
d_call: TRBD1; v_call: TRBV7-9; clone_size: once; j_call: TRBJ1-4; cdr3_aa: CASSIDRGNEKLFF; cdr3_nt: TGTGCCAGCAGCATCGACAGGGGTAATGAAAAACTGTTTTTT
d_call: TRBD2; v_call: TRBV29-1; clone_size: -; j_call: TRBJ2-2; cdr3_aa: CSVSTSGGTAVTGELFF; cdr3_nt: TGCAGCGTTTCGACTAGCGGGGGGACAGCTGTCACCGGGGAGCTGTTTTTT
d_call: -; v_call: TRBV30; clone_size: once; j_call: TRBJ1-6; cdr3_aa: CAWNGLAGTYNSPLHF; cdr3_nt: TGTGCCTGGAACGGTTTGGCGGGGACCTATAATTCACCCCTCCACTTT
d_call: TRBD1; v_call: TRBV29-1; clone_size: -; j_call: TRBJ1-2; cdr3_aa: CSVEDLDRASLYGYTF; cdr3_nt: TGCAGCGTTGAAGATCTTGACAGGGCAAGCTTATATGGCTACACCTTC
d_call: -; v_call: TRBV7-8; clone_size: -; j_call: TRBJ1-4; cdr3_aa: CASSRGRDEKLFF; cdr3_nt: TGTGCCAGCAGCAGGGGCCGGGATGAAAAACTGTTTTTT
d_call: -; v_call: TRBV15; clone_size: -; j_call: TRBJ1-1; cdr3_aa: CATSRQGNTEAFF; cdr3_nt: TGTGCCACCAGCAGACAGGGCAACACTGAAGCTTTCTTT
d_call: TRBD1; v_call: TRBV6-5; clone_size: -; j_call: TRBJ2-4; cdr3_aa: CASRRQGAKNIQYF; cdr3_nt: TGTGCCAGCAGGAGACAGGGAGCCAAAAACATTCAGTACTTC